The entry that follows covers one TCR beta chain sequence. The DNA is left out, because the CDR3 cannot be placed on it with certainty; the CDR3 is given as TCRdb lists it. Three rounds of nested PCR, following a modified ARM-PCR protocol, produced the TCRbeta library. TCRdb ran MiXCR on the multiplex PCR reads and lists one entry per CDR3 protein. The sample has over 60,000 distinct CDR3 sequences; roughly 80% are singletons. The CDR3 is 15 amino acids in total, end residues counted. CDR1 and CDR2 from the germline V gene are MNHNS and SASEGT. This sample's RNA came from whole unsorted tissue. This entry is derived from a study of tumor and adjacent non-tumor tissue in lung cancer.

The chain links TRBV6-1 to TRBJ1-2. The receptor was derived from a woman aged 45-60 years with non-small cell lung cancer. Sample: lung tumor tissue. CDR3 in amino acids: CTSIFKPEDNYGCTF.